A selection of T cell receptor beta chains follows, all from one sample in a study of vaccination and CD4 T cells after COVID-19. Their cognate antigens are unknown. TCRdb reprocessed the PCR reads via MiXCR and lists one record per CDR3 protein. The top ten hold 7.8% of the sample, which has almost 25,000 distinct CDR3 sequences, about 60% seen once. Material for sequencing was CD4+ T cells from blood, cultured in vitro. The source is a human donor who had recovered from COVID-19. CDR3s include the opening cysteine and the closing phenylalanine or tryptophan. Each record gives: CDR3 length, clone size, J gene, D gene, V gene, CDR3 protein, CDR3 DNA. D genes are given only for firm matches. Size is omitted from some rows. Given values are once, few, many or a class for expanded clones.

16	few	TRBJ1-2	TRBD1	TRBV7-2	CASSLAPGGLGYGYTF	TGTGCCAGCAGCTTAGCCCCAGGGGGGCTAGGCTATGGCTACACCTTC
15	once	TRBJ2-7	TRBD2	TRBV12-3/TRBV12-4	CASSPTSGRTYEQYF	TGTGCCAGCAGTCCGACTAGCGGGAGGACCTACGAGCAGTACTTC
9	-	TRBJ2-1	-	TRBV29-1	CSVSTGEFF	TGCAGCGTTTCGACAGGAGAGTTCTTC
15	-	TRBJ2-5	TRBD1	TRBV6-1	CASRHRGRVTETQYF	TGTGCCAGCCGCCACAGGGGGCGCGTTACGGAGACCCAGTACTTC
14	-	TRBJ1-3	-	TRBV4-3	CASAPSRSGNTIYF	TGCGCCAGCGCCCCTAGCCGCTCTGGAAACACCATATATTTT
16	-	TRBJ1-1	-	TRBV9	CASSVRAGTKNTEAFF	TGTGCCAGCAGCGTAAGGGCCGGGACGAAGAACACTGAAGCTTTCTTT
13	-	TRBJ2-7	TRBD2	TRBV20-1	CSARAGLAYEQYF	TGCAGTGCTAGAGCGGGACTAGCTTACGAGCAGTACTTC
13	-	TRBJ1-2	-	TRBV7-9	CASSLGQNYGYTF	TGTGCCAGCAGCTTGGGCCAAAACTATGGCTACACCTTC
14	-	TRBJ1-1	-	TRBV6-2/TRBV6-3	CASSLIGRDTEAFF	TGTGCCAGCAGCCTAATCGGTCGGGACACTGAAGCTTTCTTT
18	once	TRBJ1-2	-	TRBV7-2	CASSFTSTIEQANYGYTF	TGTGCCAGCAGCTTTACTTCGACAATCGAACAAGCTAACTATGGCTACACCTTC
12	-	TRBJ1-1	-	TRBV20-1	CSARPTTGNAFF	TGCAGTGCTAGACCCACTACAGGGAACGCTTTCTTT
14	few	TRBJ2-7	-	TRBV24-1	CATSPGQEAYEQYF	TGTGCCACCAGTCCCGGCCAGGAGGCCTACGAGCAGTACTTC
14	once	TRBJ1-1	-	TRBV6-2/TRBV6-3	CATSPGYGNTEAFF	TGTGCCACCTCCCCGGGGTATGGGAACACTGAAGCTTTCTTT
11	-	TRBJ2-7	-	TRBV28	CASSFRHEQYF	TGTGCCAGCAGTTTTCGCCACGAGCAGTACTTC
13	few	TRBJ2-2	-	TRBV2	CASKGSSTGELFF	TGTGCCAGCAAGGGTAGCAGCACCGGGGAGCTGTTTTTT
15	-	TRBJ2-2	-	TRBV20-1	CSARDYQGGTGELFF	TGCAGTGCTAGAGATTACCAGGGAGGCACCGGGGAGCTGTTTTTT
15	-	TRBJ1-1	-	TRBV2	CASIPRGVPNTEAFF	TGTGCCAGCATTCCCCGGGGGGTGCCGAACACTGAAGCTTTCTTT
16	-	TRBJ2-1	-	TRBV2	CASSVLGRESYNEQFF	TGTGCCAGCAGTGTTTTAGGGCGGGAATCCTACAATGAGCAGTTCTTC
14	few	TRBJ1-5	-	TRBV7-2	CASSLVAGNQPQHF	TGTGCCAGCAGCTTAGTAGCGGGGAATCAGCCCCAGCATTTT
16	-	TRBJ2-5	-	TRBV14	CASSQPLRGASETQYF	TGTGCCAGCAGCCAACCCCTCCGGGGTGCGTCTGAGACCCAGTACTTC
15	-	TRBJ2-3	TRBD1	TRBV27	CASSSQGAGRDTQYF	TGTGCCAGCAGTTCACAGGGGGCGGGACGGGATACGCAGTATTTT
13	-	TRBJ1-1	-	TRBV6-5	CASSWATNTEAFF	TGTGCCAGCAGTTGGGCAACAAACACTGAAGCTTTCTTT
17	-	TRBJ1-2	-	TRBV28	CASSETSTGTSANGYTF	TGTGCCAGCAGCGAAACCTCCACCGGGACCTCAGCCAATGGCTACACCTTC
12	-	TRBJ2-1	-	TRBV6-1	CASIRANNEQFF	TGTGCCAGCATAAGAGCAAACAATGAGCAGTTCTTC
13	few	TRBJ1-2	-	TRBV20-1	CSARIRTNLGYTF	TGCAGTGCTAGGATAAGGACAAACCTTGGCTACACCTTC
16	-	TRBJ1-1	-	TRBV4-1	CASSQVPAGRGTEAFF	TGCGCCAGCAGCCAAGTTCCGGCGGGCCGGGGCACTGAAGCTTTCTTT
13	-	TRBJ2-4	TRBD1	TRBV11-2	CASTPDRGNIQYF	TGTGCCAGCACCCCGGACAGGGGCAACATTCAGTACTTC
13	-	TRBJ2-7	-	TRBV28	CASKGHFLYEQYF	TGTGCCAGCAAGGGACACTTTCTCTACGAGCAGTACTTC
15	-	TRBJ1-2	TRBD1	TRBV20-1	CSAPPQTTGVHGYTF	TGCAGTGCTCCACCCCAAACGACAGGGGTGCATGGCTACACCTTC
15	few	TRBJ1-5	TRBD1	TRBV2	CASSSTGTGLQPQHF	TGTGCCAGCAGTTCTACCGGGACAGGGTTGCAGCCCCAGCATTTT
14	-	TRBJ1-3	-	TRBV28	CASKKGWAGNTIYF	TGTGCCAGCAAAAAGGGGTGGGCTGGAAACACCATATATTTT
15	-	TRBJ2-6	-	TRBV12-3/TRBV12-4	CASSLPGTRLNVLTF	TGTGCCAGCAGTTTACCCGGGACTCGCCTCAACGTCCTGACTTTC
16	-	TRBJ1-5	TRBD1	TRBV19	CASSHTRTGGMGTQHF	TGTGCCAGTAGCCACACCCGGACAGGGGGAATGGGGACCCAGCATTTT
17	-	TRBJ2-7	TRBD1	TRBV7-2	CASSHLYRGKSSYEQYF	TGTGCCAGCAGCCACCTTTACAGGGGAAAGAGCTCCTACGAGCAGTACTTC
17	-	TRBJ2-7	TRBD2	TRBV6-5	CASSLGSGSSGRREQYF	TGTGCCAGCAGTTTAGGATCGGGGAGTAGCGGGAGGCGGGAGCAGTACTTC
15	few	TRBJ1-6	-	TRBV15	CATSRDPRVNSPLHF	TGTGCCACCAGCAGAGATCCCAGGGTGAATTCACCCCTCCACTTT
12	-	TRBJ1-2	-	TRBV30	CAWSVRSWGYTF	TGTGCCTGGAGTGTACGCTCGTGGGGGTACACCTTC
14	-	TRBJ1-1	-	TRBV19	CASSLWTANTEAFF	TGTGCCAGTAGCCTCTGGACCGCGAACACTGAAGCTTTCTTT
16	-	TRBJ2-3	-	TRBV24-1	CATSDHSPQGTDTQYF	TGTGCCACCAGTGATCACTCGCCGCAGGGGACAGATACGCAGTATTTT
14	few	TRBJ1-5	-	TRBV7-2	CASSSTRGNQPQHF	TGTGCCAGCAGCTCGACCCGTGGGAATCAGCCCCAGCATTTT
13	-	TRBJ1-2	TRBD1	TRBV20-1	CSAEDRVNYGYTF	TGCAGTGCTGAGGACAGGGTCAACTATGGCTACACCTTC
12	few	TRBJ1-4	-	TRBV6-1	CASSTGGEKLFF	TGTGCCAGCAGCACCGGGGGGGAAAAACTGTTTTTT
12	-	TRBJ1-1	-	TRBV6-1	CASARSGSEAFF	TGTGCCAGCGCCAGGTCGGGTTCCGAAGCTTTCTTT
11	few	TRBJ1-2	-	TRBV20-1	CSATGGLGYTF	TGCAGTGCTACCGGGGGATTGGGCTACACCTTC
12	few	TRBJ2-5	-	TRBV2	CATSGQRGTQYF	TGTGCCACCTCGGGGCAGCGAGGGACCCAGTACTTC
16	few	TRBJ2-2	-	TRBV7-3	CASSFRPAANTGELFF	TGTGCCAGCAGCTTTAGGCCAGCAGCGAACACCGGGGAGCTGTTTTTT
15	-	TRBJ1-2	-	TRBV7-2	CASSPGHSWDYGYTF	TGTGCCAGCAGCCCCGGACACTCCTGGGACTATGGCTACACCTTC
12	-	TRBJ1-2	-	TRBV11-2	CASSLGDYGYTF	TGTGCCAGCAGCTTAGGGGACTATGGCTACACCTTC
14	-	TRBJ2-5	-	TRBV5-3	CASSLGQGVKTQYF	TGTGCCAGCAGCTTGGGCCAGGGAGTGAAGACCCAGTACTTC
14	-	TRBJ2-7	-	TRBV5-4	CASSLASPVGEQYF	TGTGCCAGCAGCTTGGCCTCCCCGGTGGGCGAGCAGTACTTC